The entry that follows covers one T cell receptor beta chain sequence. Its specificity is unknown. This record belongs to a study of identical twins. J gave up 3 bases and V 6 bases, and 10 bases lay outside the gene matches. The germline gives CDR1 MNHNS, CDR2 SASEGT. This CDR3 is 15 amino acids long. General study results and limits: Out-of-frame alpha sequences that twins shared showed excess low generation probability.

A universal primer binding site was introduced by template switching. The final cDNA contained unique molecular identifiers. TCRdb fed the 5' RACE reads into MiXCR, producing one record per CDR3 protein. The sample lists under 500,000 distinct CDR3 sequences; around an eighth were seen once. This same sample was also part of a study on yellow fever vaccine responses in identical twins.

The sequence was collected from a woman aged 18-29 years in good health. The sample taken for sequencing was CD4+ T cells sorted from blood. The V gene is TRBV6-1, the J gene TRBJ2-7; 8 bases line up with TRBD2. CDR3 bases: TGTGCCAGCAGAACTAGCGGAGGCACGTTCTACGAGCAGTACTTC. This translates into CASRTSGGTFYEQYF.